Shown below are 28 T cell receptor beta chains from a single sample sequenced in a study of blood T cell repertoires in COVID-19. Measured with immunoSEQ multiplex PCR; TCRdb has only the in-frame clones, and not every one. The table records about 440,000 clones, about 87% of them present only once. Source material: peripheral blood. Receptors were obtained from a woman aged 50 to 65 with COVID-19, enrolled during active disease.

The genes are TRBV5-1 and TRBJ2-5, with 10 bases lining up with TRBD2. The CDR3 loop spans 15 amino acids. V trimming: 3 bases; J trimming: 12 bases; junction bases outside the gene matches: 14. CDR1 SGHRS and CDR2 YFSETQ come from the germline V gene. In nucleotides, the CDR3 is TGCGCCAGCAGCTCCTCGAGTCGAGCGGGGGGGACAAAGTACTTC. Translating gives CASSSSSRAGGTKYF.

The V and J genes are TRBV5-6 and TRBJ2-7; unclear D gene. Deletions cut 1 base from V and 0 bases from J, with 8 bases between. Germline lookup yields CDR1 SGHDT and CDR2 YYEEEE. This CDR3 spans 14 amino acids. This CDR3 is CASSLSYSSYEQYF. CDR3 coding DNA: TGTGCCAGCAGCTTGTCTTATAGCTCCTACGAGCAGTACTTC.

J is TRBJ2-7 and V is TRBV2; 7 bases are a match to TRBD1. The junction had 8 bases not matched to a gene; V was cut back by 5 bases and J by 4 bases. This CDR3 comprises 14 residues. Germline V gene data show CDR1 as SNHLY and CDR2 as FYNNEI. The CDR3 protein is CASSIRTGTYEQYF. In nucleotides, the CDR3 is TGTGCCAGCAGTATTAGGACAGGTACTTACGAGCAGTACTTC.

The V and J genes are TRBV7-9 and TRBJ2-3; TRBD2 is a possible D gene (7 bases). Trimming removed 0 bases at V and 6 bases at J, with 13 bases between. This CDR3 region has 15 residues. In germline, CDR1 is SEHNR, CDR2 FQNEAQ (reference sequence). Here the CDR3 reads CASSLALAGADTQYF. The CDR3 bases are TGTGCCAGCAGCTTAGCGTTGGCGGGGGCCGATACGCAGTATTTT.

This clone was found a few times. V gene TRBV4-1 combines with J gene TRBJ1-3; tentatively, D is TRBD1 (5 bases). Trimming removed 6 bases from V and 1 base from J, with 16 bases in between. Germline V lookup: CDR1 MGHRA, CDR2 YSYEKL. This CDR3 contains 16 residues. The CDR3 is CASSGQRGGSGNTIYF. The CDR3 DNA reads as TGCGCCAGCAGTGGGCAAAGGGGAGGATCTGGAAACACCATATATTTT.

The genes are TRBV9 and TRBJ1-5; D is uncertain. Germline CDR1 reads SGDLS; CDR2 reads YYNGEE. This CDR3 is built from 15 residues. V was clipped by 3 bases and J by 0 bases, with 10 bases between them. CDR3 loop: CASSADSYSNQPQHF. In DNA, the CDR3 is TGTGCCAGCAGCGCAGACTCTTATAGCAATCAGCCCCAGCATTTT. Full variable domain (remainder filled in from reference TRBV9 and TRBJ1-5): DSGVTQTPKHLITATGQRVTLRCSPRSGDLSVYWYQQSLDQGLQFLIQYYNGEERAKGNILERFSAQQFPDLHSELNLSSLELGDSALYFCASSADSYSNQPQHFGDGTRLSIL.

The CDR3 protein is CASSPAQTPPKGGYTF. The CDR3 coding sequence is TGTGCCAGCTCACCCGCCCAGACTCCTCCGAAGGGGGGCTACACCTTC. V and J are TRBV18 and TRBJ1-2; a possible D gene is TRBD1 (5 bases). The CDR3 runs to 16 residues. Trimming stripped 3 bases from V and 8 bases from J, with 22 bases between. CDR1 is KGHSH, CDR2 LQKENI, per germline.

The rearrangement joins TRBV4-2 to TRBJ2-4; TRBD2 agrees at 7 bases. Trimming cost V 4 bases and J 1 base; bases outside gene matches: 7. The CDR3 covers 16 residues. The germline CDR1 and CDR2 sequences are LGHNA and YNFKEQ. The CDR3 bases are TGTGCCAGCAGCCCGCGAGGTAGCGGGGCCAAAAACATTCAGTACTTC. Its protein is CASSPRGSGAKNIQYF.

The chain links TRBV29-1 to TRBJ1-2, with D possibly being TRBD1 (6 bases). Germline lookup yields CDR1 SQVTM and CDR2 ANQGSEA. The CDR3 contains 14 residues. V lost 1 base and J lost 0, with 9 bases in between. The CDR3 loop reads CSVEAGTTNYGYTF. The DNA of the CDR3 is TGCAGCGTTGAAGCCGGGACAACTAACTATGGCTACACCTTC.

The rearrangement uses TRBV29-1 and TRBJ1-1; 7 positions match TRBD1. The trim removed 1 base at V and 11 bases at J, leaving 16 bases unmatched. CDR3 length equals 15 residues. Germline CDR1 SQVTM, CDR2 ANQGSEA. CDR3 in DNA: TGCAGCGTTGAAGGGGTTGGGGTCGGGACAGAAATGGCTTTCTTT. Its translation: CSVEGVGVGTEMAFF.

The chain recombines TRBV6-1 with TRBJ1-2; D is ambiguous. Trimming stripped 2 bases from V and 4 bases from J, with 17 bases between. Per the germline V gene, CDR1 is MNHNS and CDR2 is SASEGT. The CDR3 extends over 16 amino acids. The CDR3 sequence: CASSEILRRAAYGYTF. CDR3 sequence (DNA): TGTGCCAGCAGTGAAATTCTGAGGAGAGCGGCCTATGGCTACACCTTC.

This clone has more than one count but fewer than ten. This rearrangement joins TRBV10-3 to TRBJ2-7; the match to TRBD1 covers 7 bases. This CDR3 spans 14 amino acids. From germline, CDR1 is ENHRY and CDR2 SYGVKD. V trimming: 4 bases; J trimming: 6 bases; junction bases outside the gene matches: 9. The CDR3: CAISASEGASEQYF. CDR3 sequence (DNA): TGTGCCATCAGTGCCTCCGAGGGGGCCTCCGAGCAGTACTTC.

The rearrangement uses TRBV7-9 and TRBJ1-2, with a possible D match to TRBD1 (6 bases). The CDR3 spans 15 residues. V lost 1 base to trimming and J lost 3 bases, with 12 bases between them. The germline V gene has CDR1 SEHNR and CDR2 FQNEAQ (reference sequence). CDR3 bases: TGTGCCAGCAGCTTAGAGGGGGGGCATCACTATGGCTACACCTTC. Protein product: CASSLEGGHHYGYTF.

The chain has TRBV6-5 and TRBJ1-6; D uncertain. Looked up from germline, CDR1 is MNHEY and CDR2 is SVGAGI. V lost 4 bases to trimming and J lost 5 bases, with 3 bases between them. This CDR3 region has 12 residues. DNA for the CDR3: TGTGCCAGCAGTTCTAATAATTCACCCCTCCACTTT. This encodes CASSSNNSPLHF.

J is TRBJ2-6 and V is TRBV12-5; the D is unclear. CDR1 is LGHNT, CDR2 FRNRAP, per germline. The V end lost 4 bases, the J end lost 2 bases, and 12 bases lay between the germline ends. There are 16 residues in the CDR3. CDR3 bases: TGTGCTAGTGGTTCCCCCCACTCAACTGGGGCCAACGTCCTGACTTTC. Translation gives CASGSPHSTGANVLTF.

This rearrangement joins TRBV3-1 (or the pseudogene TRBV3-2) to TRBJ2-3, with 9 positions matching TRBD2. Germline V gene lookup returns CDR1 LGHDT and CDR2 YNNKEL (reference sequence). With V trimmed by 8 bases and J by 1 base, 1 base remained unmatched. The CDR3 is made up of 13 amino acids. Written as DNA, the CDR3 is TGTGCCAGCGGCGGGGGGGGCACAGATACGCAGTATTTT. Protein: CASGGGGTDTQYF.

Regarding this clone: Other DNA sequences within the sample encode an identical CDR3. The chain has TRBV5-8 and TRBJ2-7; the D is unclear. V was trimmed by 3 bases and J by 4 bases, leaving 17 bases between them. Germline V gene sequence: CDR1 SGHTS, CDR2 YDEGEE. The CDR3 is made up of 15 amino acids. This chain's CDR3 is CASSSRERGNYEQYF. CDR3 in DNA: TGTGCCAGCAGCTCCAGAGAGCGCGGAAATTACGAGCAGTACTTC.

The V and J genes are TRBV27 and TRBJ2-7, with a possible D match to TRBD1 (5 bases). Trimming cost V 2 bases and J 4 bases, with 15 bases left between them. This CDR3 is built from 15 residues. Germline-derived CDR1 and CDR2 are MNHEY and SMNVEV (reference sequence). The CDR3, as DNA: TGTGCCAGCAGTTTAATCAGGACACATCTTTACGAGCAGTACTTC. This gives the protein CASSLIRTHLYEQYF.

V and J are TRBV7-6 and TRBJ2-5, with TRBD2 identical over 11 bases. This CDR3 region has 15 residues. V gave up 4 bases and J gave up 3 bases; unmatched junction bases: 4. Germline CDR1 and CDR2: SGHVS and FNYEAQ. CDR3 region: CASSSLTSGEETQYF. DNA of the CDR3: TGTGCCAGCAGCTCCCTGACTAGCGGGGAAGAGACCCAGTACTTC.

The chain is built from TRBV27 and TRBJ2-2, with D possibly matching TRBD2 (5 bases). CDR1 is MNHEY, CDR2 SMNVEV, per germline (reference sequence). The CDR3 extends over 12 amino acids. The V gene lost 3 bases and the J gene lost 6 bases, with 5 bases spanning the gap. The CDR3 spells CASSLEAGELFF. The CDR3, as DNA: TGTGCCAGCAGTTTGGAGGCCGGGGAGCTGTTTTTT.

This chain uses TRBV28 with TRBJ1-2, with D possibly TRBD1 on 5 matching bases. Trimming took off 3 bases at V and 4 bases at J, with 12 bases between the two ends. The CDR3 is 14 residues long. Germline values: CDR1 MDHEN, CDR2 SYDVKM. CDR3 sequence: CASSLEGTPYGYTF. For the CDR3, the DNA is TGTGCCAGCAGTTTGGAAGGGACTCCCTATGGCTACACCTTC.

This clone came up a few times. The CDR3 coding sequence is TGTGCCAGCAGGCTCGGGAGGGAAGACACAGATACGCAGTATTTT. It is translated as CASRLGREDTDTQYF. The V and J genes are TRBV4-2 and TRBJ2-3; 8 bases match TRBD2. Germline CDR1 is LGHNA and CDR2 is YNFKEQ. The trim removed 6 bases at V and 2 bases at J, leaving 7 bases unmatched. The CDR3 sequence is 15 residues long.

This sequence joins TRBV28 and TRBJ2-5, with a tentative D call TRBD2 (6 bases). This CDR3 is built from 14 residues. V was clipped by 6 bases and J by 1 base, with 12 bases between them. The germline CDR1 and CDR2 sequences are MDHEN and SYDVKM. The CDR3 reads CASRRQGLQETQYF. CDR3 DNA: TGTGCCAGCAGAAGGCAGGGACTCCAAGAGACCCAGTACTTC.

A single count supports this clone. This chain joins TRBV6-5 and TRBJ2-1, with D possibly being TRBD2 (5 bases). Germline assignment: CDR1 MNHEY and CDR2 SVGAGI. Trimming took off 0 bases at V and 9 bases at J, with 15 bases between the two ends. CDR3 length: 15 residues. The CDR3: CASSYSKASGLEQFF. As DNA, the CDR3 is TGTGCCAGCAGTTACTCGAAAGCGTCCGGACTTGAGCAGTTCTTC.

This clone occurred once. The chain has TRBV7-6 and TRBJ2-3, with unresolved D. This CDR3 is 11 amino acids long. CDR1 is SGHVS, CDR2 FNYEAQ, per germline. With 0 bases removed from V and 9 bases from J, the gap between germline ends came to 4 bases. CDR3 loop: CASSLAETQYF. The CDR3 coding sequence is TGTGCCAGCAGCTTAGCGGAGACGCAGTATTTT.

This sequence joins TRBV18 and TRBJ1-3; 9 bases map to TRBD1. Germline V lookup: CDR1 KGHSH, CDR2 LQKENI. Trimming removed 4 bases from V and 2 bases from J; junction bases left unmatched: 9. This CDR3 has 17 residues. The CDR3 here is CASSLGTGTGTGNTIYF. CDR3 nucleotide sequence: TGTGCCAGCTCACTTGGGACCGGGACAGGGACTGGAAACACCATATATTTT.

J is TRBJ2-7 and V is TRBV7-9; 9 bases align to TRBD1. CDR1 and CDR2 (germline): SEHNR, FQNEAQ (reference sequence). CDR3 length: 14 amino acids. J was trimmed by 7 bases and V by 4 bases; bases with no gene match: 8. DNA of the CDR3: TGTGCCAGCAGCTCCTACAGGGGGCGAAATGAGCAGTACTTC. Translating it yields CASSSYRGRNEQYF.

J is TRBJ1-1 and V is TRBV19, with 8 bases lining up with TRBD1. CDR1 LNHDA and CDR2 SQIVND come from the germline V gene (reference sequence). The CDR3 runs 13 residues. After removal of 5 bases from V and 9 bases from J, the junction contained 8 bases not matched to a gene. The CDR3 loop reads CASSPPRDRKAFF. CDR3 coding DNA: TGTGCCAGTAGTCCCCCCCGGGACAGGAAAGCTTTCTTT. Supplemented by reference TRBV19 and TRBJ1-1, the full variable domain reads DGGITQSPKYLFRKEGQNVTLSCEQNLNHDAMYWYRQDPGQGLRLIYYSQIVNDFQKGDIAEGYSVSREKKESFPLTVTSAQKNPTAFYLCASSPPRDRKAFFGQGTRLTVV.